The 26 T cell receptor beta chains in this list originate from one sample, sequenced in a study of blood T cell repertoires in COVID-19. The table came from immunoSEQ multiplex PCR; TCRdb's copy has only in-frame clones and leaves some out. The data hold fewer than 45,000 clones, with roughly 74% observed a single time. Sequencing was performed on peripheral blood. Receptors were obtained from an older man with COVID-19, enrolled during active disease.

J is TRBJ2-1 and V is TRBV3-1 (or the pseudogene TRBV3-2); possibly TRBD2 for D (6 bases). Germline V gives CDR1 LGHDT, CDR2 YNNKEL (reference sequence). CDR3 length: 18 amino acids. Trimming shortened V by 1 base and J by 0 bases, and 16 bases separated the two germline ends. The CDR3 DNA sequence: TGTGCCAGCAGCCAAGCGGGCCTAGCGTTTGGCTCCTACAATGAGCAGTTCTTC. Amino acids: CASSQAGLAFGSYNEQFF.

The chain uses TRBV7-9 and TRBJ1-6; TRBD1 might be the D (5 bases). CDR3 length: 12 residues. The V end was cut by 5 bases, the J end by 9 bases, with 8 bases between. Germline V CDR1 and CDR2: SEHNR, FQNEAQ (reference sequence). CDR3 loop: CASSRGGSPLHF. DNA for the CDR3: TGTGCCAGCAGCCGGGGGGGTTCACCCCTCCACTTT.

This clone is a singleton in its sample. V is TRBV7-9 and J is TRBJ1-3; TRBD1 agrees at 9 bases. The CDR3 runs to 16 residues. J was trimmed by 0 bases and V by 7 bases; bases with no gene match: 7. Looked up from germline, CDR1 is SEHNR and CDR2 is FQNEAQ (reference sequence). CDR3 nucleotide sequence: TGTGCCAGCACCGGGGACAGGGAGAGCTCTGGAAACACCATATATTTT. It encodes CASTGDRESSGNTIYF. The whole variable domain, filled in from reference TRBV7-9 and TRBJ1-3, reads DTGVSQNPRHKITKRGQNVTFRCDPISEHNRLYWYRQTLGQGPEFLTYFQNEAQLEKSRLLSDRFSAERPKGSFSTLEIQRTEQGDSAMYLCASTGDRESSGNTIYFGEGSWLTVV.

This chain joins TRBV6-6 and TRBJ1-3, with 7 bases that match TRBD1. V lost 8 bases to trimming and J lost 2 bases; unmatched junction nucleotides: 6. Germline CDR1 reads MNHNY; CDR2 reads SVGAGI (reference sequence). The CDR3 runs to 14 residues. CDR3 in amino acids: CASARGPTGNTIYF. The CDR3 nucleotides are TGTGCCAGCGCTAGGGGGCCGACTGGAAACACCATATATTTT.

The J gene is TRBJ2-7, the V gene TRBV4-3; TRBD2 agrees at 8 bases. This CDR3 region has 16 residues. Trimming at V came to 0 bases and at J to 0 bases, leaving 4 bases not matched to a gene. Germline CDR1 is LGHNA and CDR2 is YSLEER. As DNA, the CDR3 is TGCGCCAGCAGCCAAGATCTTACTAGCGGCTCCTACGAGCAGTACTTC. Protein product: CASSQDLTSGSYEQYF.

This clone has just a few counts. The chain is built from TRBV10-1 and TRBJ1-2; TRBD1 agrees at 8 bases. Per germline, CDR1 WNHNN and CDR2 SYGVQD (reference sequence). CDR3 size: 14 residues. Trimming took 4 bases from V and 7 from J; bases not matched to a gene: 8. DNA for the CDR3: TGCGCCAGCAGTGCAACAGGGGGGATCTCTGGCTACACCTTC. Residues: CASSATGGISGYTF.

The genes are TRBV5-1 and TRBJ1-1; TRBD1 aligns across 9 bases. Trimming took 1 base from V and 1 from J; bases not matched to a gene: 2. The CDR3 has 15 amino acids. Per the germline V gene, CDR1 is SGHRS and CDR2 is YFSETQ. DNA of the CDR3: TGCGCCAGCAGCTTGATGGGACAGGGGAACACTGAAGCTTTCTTT. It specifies CASSLMGQGNTEAFF.

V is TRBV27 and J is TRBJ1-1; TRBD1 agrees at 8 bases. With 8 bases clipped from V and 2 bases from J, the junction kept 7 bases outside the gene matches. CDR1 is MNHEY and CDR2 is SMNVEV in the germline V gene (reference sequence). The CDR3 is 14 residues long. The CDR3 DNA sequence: TGTGCCAGCCATAGGACAGGGTTTAACACTGAAGCTTTCTTT. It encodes CASHRTGFNTEAFF.

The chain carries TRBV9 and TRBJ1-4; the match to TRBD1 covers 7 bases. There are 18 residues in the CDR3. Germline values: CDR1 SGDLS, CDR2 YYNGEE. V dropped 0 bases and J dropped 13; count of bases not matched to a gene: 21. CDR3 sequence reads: CASSVVAYSGTELEGLFF. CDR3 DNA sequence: TGTGCCAGCAGCGTAGTAGCCTATTCCGGGACAGAACTAGAAGGACTGTTTTTT.

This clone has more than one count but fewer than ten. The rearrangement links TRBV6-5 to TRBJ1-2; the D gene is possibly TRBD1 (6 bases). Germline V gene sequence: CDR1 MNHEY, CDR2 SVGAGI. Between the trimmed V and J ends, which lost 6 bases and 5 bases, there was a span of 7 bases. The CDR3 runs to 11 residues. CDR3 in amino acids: CASRQGYGYTF. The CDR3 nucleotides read TGTGCCAGCAGACAGGGATATGGCTACACCTTC.

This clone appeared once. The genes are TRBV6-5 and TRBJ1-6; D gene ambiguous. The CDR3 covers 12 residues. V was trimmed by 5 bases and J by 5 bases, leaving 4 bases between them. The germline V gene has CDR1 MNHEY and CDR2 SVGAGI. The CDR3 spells CASSPHNSPLHF. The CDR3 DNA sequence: TGTGCCAGCAGTCCTCATAATTCACCCCTCCACTTT.

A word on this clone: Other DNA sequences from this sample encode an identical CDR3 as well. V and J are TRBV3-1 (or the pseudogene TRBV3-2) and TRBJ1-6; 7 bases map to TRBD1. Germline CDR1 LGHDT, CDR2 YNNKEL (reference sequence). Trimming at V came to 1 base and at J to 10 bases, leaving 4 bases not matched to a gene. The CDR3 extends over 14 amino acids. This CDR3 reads CASSQGQGGSPLHF. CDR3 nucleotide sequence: TGTGCCAGCAGCCAAGGACAGGGCGGGTCACCCCTCCACTTT.

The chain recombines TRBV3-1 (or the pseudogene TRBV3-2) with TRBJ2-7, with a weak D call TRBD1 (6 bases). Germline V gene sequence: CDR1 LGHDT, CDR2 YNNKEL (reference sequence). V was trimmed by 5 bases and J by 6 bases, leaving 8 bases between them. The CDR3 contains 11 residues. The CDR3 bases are TGTGCCAGCAGCACAGGGATCGAGCAGTACTTC. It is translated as CASSTGIEQYF.

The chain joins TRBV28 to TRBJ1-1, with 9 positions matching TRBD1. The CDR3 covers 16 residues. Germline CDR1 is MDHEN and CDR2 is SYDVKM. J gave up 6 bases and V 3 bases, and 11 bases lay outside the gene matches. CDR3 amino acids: CASSFRYRGLGAEAFF. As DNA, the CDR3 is TGTGCCAGCAGTTTCCGTTACAGGGGGCTCGGCGCTGAAGCTTTCTTT.

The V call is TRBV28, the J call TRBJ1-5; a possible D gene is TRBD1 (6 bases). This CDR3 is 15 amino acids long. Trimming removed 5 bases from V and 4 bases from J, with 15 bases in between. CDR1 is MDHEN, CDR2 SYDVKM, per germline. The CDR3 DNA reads TGTGCCAGCAGTCGAAATACAGGGCGTAATCAGCCCCAGCATTTT. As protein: CASSRNTGRNQPQHF.

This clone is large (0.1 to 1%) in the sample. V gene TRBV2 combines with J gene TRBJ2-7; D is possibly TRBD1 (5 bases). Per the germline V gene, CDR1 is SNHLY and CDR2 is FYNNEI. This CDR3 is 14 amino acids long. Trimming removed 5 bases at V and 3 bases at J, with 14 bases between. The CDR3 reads CASSLPWGYYEQYF. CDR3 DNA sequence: TGTGCCAGCAGTCTCCCTTGGGGCTACTACGAGCAGTACTTC.

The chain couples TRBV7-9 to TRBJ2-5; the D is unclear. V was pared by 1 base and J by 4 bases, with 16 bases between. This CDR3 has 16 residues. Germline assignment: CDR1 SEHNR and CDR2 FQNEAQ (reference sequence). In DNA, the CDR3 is TGTGCCAGCAGCTTAGTGGTGGAGAGTTCCTTAGAGACCCAGTACTTC. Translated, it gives CASSLVVESSLETQYF.

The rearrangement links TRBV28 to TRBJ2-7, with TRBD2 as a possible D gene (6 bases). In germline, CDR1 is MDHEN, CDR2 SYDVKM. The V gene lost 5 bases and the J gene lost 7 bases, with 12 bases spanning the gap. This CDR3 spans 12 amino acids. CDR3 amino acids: CASSRRGAEQYF. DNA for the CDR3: TGTGCCAGCAGTCGGCGGGGAGCAGAGCAGTACTTC.

CDR3 sequence (DNA): TGTGCCAGCAGCCCTACGTGGGGTAGCGGGAGTTACAATGAGCAGTTCTTC. Translation gives CASSPTWGSGSYNEQFF. V gene TRBV5-8 combines with J gene TRBJ2-1; 9 bases align to TRBD2. Germline lookup yields CDR1 SGHTS and CDR2 YDEGEE. The CDR3 totals 17 residues. V dropped 4 bases and J dropped 4; count of bases not matched to a gene: 12.

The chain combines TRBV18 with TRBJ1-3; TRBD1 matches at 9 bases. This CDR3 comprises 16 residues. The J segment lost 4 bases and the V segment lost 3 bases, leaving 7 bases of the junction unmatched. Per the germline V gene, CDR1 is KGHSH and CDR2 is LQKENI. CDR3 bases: TGTGCCAGCTCACCGGACAGGGGTATAGGCGGAAACACCATATATTTT. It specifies CASSPDRGIGGNTIYF.

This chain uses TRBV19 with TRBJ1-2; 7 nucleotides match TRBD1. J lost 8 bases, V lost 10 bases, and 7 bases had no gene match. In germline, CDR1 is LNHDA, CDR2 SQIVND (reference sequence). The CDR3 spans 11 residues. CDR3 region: CAIIRDRGYTF. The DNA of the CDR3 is TGTGCCATAATACGGGACAGAGGCTACACCTTC.

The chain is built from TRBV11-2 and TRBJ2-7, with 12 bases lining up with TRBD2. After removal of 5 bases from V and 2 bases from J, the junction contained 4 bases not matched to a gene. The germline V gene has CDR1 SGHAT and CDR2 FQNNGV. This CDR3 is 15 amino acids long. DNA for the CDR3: TGTGCCAGCAGCGCCGGACTAGCGGGAACCTACGAGCAGTACTTC. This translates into CASSAGLAGTYEQYF.

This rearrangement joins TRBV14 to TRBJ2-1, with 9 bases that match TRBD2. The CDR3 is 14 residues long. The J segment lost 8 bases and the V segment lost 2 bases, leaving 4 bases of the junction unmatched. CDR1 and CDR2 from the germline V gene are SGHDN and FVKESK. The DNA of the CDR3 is TGTGCCAGCAGCCAAATAGCGGGAGTACATGAGCAGTTCTTC. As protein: CASSQIAGVHEQFF.

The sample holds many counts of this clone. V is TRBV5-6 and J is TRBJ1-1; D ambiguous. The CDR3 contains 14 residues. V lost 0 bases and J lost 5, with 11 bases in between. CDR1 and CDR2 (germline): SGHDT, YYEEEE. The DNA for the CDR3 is TGTGCCAGCAGCTTGGTTACCCTTGCGACTGAAGCTTTCTTT. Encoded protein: CASSLVTLATEAFF.

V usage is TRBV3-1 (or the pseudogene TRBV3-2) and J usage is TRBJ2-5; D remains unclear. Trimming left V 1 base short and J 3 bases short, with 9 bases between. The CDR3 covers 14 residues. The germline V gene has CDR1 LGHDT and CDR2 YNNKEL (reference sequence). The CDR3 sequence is CASSQGRPKETQYF. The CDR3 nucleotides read TGTGCCAGCAGCCAAGGCAGGCCGAAAGAGACCCAGTACTTC.

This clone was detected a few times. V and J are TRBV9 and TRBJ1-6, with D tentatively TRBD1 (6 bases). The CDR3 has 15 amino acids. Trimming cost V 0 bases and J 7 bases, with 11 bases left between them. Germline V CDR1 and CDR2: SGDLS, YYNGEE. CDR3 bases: TGTGCCAGCAGCGTAGGCGGGGGCATGAATTCACCCCTCCACTTT. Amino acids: CASSVGGGMNSPLHF.